This T cell receptor (beta chain) came from a study of vaccination and CD4 T cells after COVID-19. Study context: Cellular stimulation was performed using overlapping spike peptides derived from SARS-CoV-2, HCoV-NL63, HCoV-OC43 and HCoV-229E.

Cultured CD4+ T-cell DNA underwent Oncomine TCR Beta short-read sequencing. TCRdb re-called the PCR reads with MiXCR, one entry per CDR3 protein. The top ten hold roughly 35% of the sample, which has roughly 6,800 distinct CDR3 sequences, 45% to 55% seen once. Treatment here: approximately nine-day PBMC culture with coronavirus spike peptide pools or control peptides (ViraFEST assay). Germline lookup yields CDR1 MGHDK and CDR2 SYGVNS. The CDR3 runs to 14 residues. Germline trimming cut 2 bases from V and 1 base from J; bases unmatched to any gene: 0. This clonotype has just a few counts. Its antigen is unidentified.

The material sequenced was CD4+ T cells from blood, cultured in vitro. The genes are TRBV25-1 and TRBJ2-3; 7 bases are a match to TRBD2. The TCR comes from a human donor who had recovered from COVID-19. The chain's CDR3 is CASSEAGGTDTQYF. The CDR3 nucleotides are TGTGCCAGCAGTGAAGCGGGAGGCACAGATACGCAGTATTTT.